This T cell receptor beta chain was sequenced in a study of blood T cell repertoires in COVID-19. Study-level information: COVID-19 samples collected from the United States, Italy and Spain covered acute and convalescent phases.

Under the authors' procedure: The assay estimated nucleated cells by amplifying reference gene primers. The table came from immunoSEQ multiplex PCR; TCRdb's copy has only in-frame clones and leaves some out. For V, J and clone size, that table is used; D and trimming come from the DNA. The table has approximately 70,000 clones, 65% to 85% seen once. The receptor was derived from a man aged 60 to 69 with COVID-19, enrolled during active disease. Sequencing was carried out using peripheral blood.

CDR3 sequence (DNA): TGTGCCAGCCCGGGACAGGGGACTAGCACAGATACGCAGTATTTT. It is translated as CASPGQGTSTDTQYF. This chain connects TRBV5-5 to TRBJ2-3, with 10 bases lining up with TRBD1. This CDR3 contains 15 residues. The V and J ends lost 7 bases and 0 bases, in that order; junction bases with no gene match: 5. Looked up from germline, CDR1 is SGHKS and CDR2 is YYEKEE (reference sequence).